These 31 T cell receptor beta chains were sequenced from one sample in a study of cytomegalovirus exposure and HLA in healthy donors. 60 Vbeta and 13 Jbeta primers were used in PCR. The data were produced by immunoSEQ multiplex PCR, yet TCRdb's version contains in-frame clones alone and is incomplete. This repertoire shows 150,000 to 200,000 clones, approximately 86% found once; its top ten account for approximately 1.5%. Sequencing was performed on PBMCs. The source is a woman aged 18-35 years in good health and CMV-seronegative.

The chain uses TRBV9 and TRBJ2-7; 9 bases align to TRBD1. The germline gives CDR1 SGDLS, CDR2 YYNGEE. The V segment lost 0 bases and the J segment 3 bases; nucleotides outside the gene matches: 4. This CDR3 has 15 amino acids. DNA of the CDR3: TGTGCCAGCAGCGTAGAACAGGGGGCAGGCTACGAGCAGTACTTC. This encodes CASSVEQGAGYEQYF.

The V and J genes are TRBV27 and TRBJ2-7; maybe TRBD1 (5 bases). Germline values: CDR1 MNHEY, CDR2 SMNVEV (reference sequence). V was pared by 2 bases and J by 3 bases, with 17 bases between. This CDR3 region has 16 residues. CDR3 DNA sequence: TGTGCCAGCAGTTTAAGTTACGCAGGGCTCAGCTACGAGCAGTACTTC. It yields the protein CASSLSYAGLSYEQYF.

The J gene is TRBJ2-7, the V gene TRBV27, with TRBD2 identical over 8 bases. Per germline, CDR1 MNHEY and CDR2 SMNVEV (reference sequence). Germline trimming cut 2 bases from V and 4 bases from J; bases unmatched to any gene: 7. This CDR3 has 15 amino acids. CDR3: CASSLGAGTSYEQYF. The CDR3 DNA follows: TGTGCCAGCAGTTTAGGGGCCGGGACTAGTTACGAGCAGTACTTC.

The gene calls are TRBV27 and TRBJ2-5; D ambiguous. V dropped 0 bases and J dropped 4 bases, with 9 bases sitting between them. This CDR3 spans 14 amino acids. CDR1 and CDR2 (germline): MNHEY, SMNVEV (reference sequence). The CDR3 here is CASSLSMAGETQYF. CDR3 bases: TGTGCCAGCAGTTTATCGATGGCTGGAGAGACCCAGTACTTC.

The rearrangement links TRBV7-2 to TRBJ2-7, with 9 bases matching TRBD1. In germline, CDR1 is SGHTA, CDR2 FQGNSA. Losses at the gene ends were 5 bases for V and 7 bases for J; bases not matched to a gene: 6. This CDR3 has 13 residues. The CDR3 is CASSPGQGMEQYF. The CDR3 DNA reads TGTGCCAGCAGCCCTGGACAGGGGATGGAGCAGTACTTC.

This rearrangement joins TRBV10-3 to TRBJ1-5; D is uncertain. V lost 3 bases and J lost 0, with 6 bases in between. Germline CDR1 and CDR2: ENHRY and SYGVKD. CDR3 length: 14 amino acids. In DNA, the CDR3 is TGTGCCATCAGTGACCTAGGTAGCAATCAGCCCCAGCATTTT. Amino acids: CAISDLGSNQPQHF.

The chain combines TRBV19 with TRBJ2-5, with 9 positions matching TRBD2. The CDR3 has 16 residues. V shed 5 bases, J shed 6 bases, and the junction held 13 bases outside the gene matches. CDR1 LNHDA and CDR2 SQIVND come from the germline V gene (reference sequence). The CDR3 is CASSAPRREGRKTQYF. In DNA form, the CDR3 reads TGTGCCAGTAGTGCACCTAGGCGGGAGGGCCGTAAGACCCAGTACTTC.

V is TRBV4-3 and J is TRBJ1-4; the match to TRBD1 covers 10 bases. The CDR3 runs 17 residues. Germline-derived CDR1 and CDR2 are LGHNA and YSLEER. V lost 1 base, J lost 7 bases, and 9 bases stayed unmatched. CDR3 bases: TGCGCCAGCAGCCAAGGGCCGTTCGGGACAGGGGTTGAAAAACTGTTTTTT. It specifies CASSQGPFGTGVEKLFF.

The chain is built from TRBV19 and TRBJ2-1, with TRBD1 matching over 9 bases. Germline CDR1 is LNHDA and CDR2 is SQIVND (reference sequence). This CDR3 has 17 residues. Trimming at V came to 3 bases and at J to 7 bases, leaving 13 bases not matched to a gene. The CDR3 protein is CASSMRRTGESLNEQFF. The CDR3 nucleotides are TGTGCCAGTAGTATGCGGAGGACAGGGGAGAGTTTAAATGAGCAGTTCTTC. The full variable domain, rest sourced from reference TRBV19 and TRBJ2-1, is DGGITQSPKYLFRKEGQNVTLSCEQNLNHDAMYWYRQDPGQGLRLIYYSQIVNDFQKGDIAEGYSVSREKKESFPLTVTSAQKNPTAFYLCASSMRRTGESLNEQFFGPGTRLTVL.

This clone was detected only once. This sequence joins TRBV27 and TRBJ1-2; 7 positions agree with TRBD1. The V gene's germline CDR1 is MNHEY and CDR2 SMNVEV (reference sequence). CDR3 length equals 19 residues. Germline trimming cut 2 bases from V and 5 bases from J; bases unmatched to any gene: 20. DNA for the CDR3: TGTGCCAGCAGTTTACCCCTACGACAGGGCCAGAGGGTGATATATGGCTACACCTTC. Protein sequence: CASSLPLRQGQRVIYGYTF.

The rearrangement joins TRBV5-4 to TRBJ2-5; 9 nucleotides line up with TRBD2. This CDR3 spans 16 amino acids. The V gene end was trimmed by 1 base and the J gene end by 4 bases; junction bases not matched to a gene: 8. Germline V lookup: CDR1 SGHNT, CDR2 YYREEE (reference sequence). The CDR3 here is CASSLTRGGLGETQYF. The CDR3 DNA reads TGTGCCAGCAGCTTGACGCGGGGGGGCCTGGGAGAGACCCAGTACTTC.

V is TRBV21-1 and J is TRBJ1-6. TRBV21-1 constitutes a pseudogene. The CDR3 is made up of 18 amino acids. CDR3 coding DNA: TGTGCCAGCAGCACCCAACCAAAAGCGGCCTCCTATAATTCACCCCTCCACTTT. Translation: CASSTQPKAASYNSPLHF.

The chain links TRBV5-1 to TRBJ2-1, with a possible D match to TRBD2 (5 bases). Per the germline V gene, CDR1 is SGHRS and CDR2 is YFSETQ. The V end lost 5 bases, the J end lost 5 bases, and 17 bases lay between the germline ends. CDR3 size: 15 residues. This CDR3 is CASSSLGLLNNEQFF. The DNA for the CDR3 is TGCGCCAGCAGTTCCCTTGGACTCCTAAACAATGAGCAGTTCTTC.

Notes on this clone: Distinct nucleotide sequences in the sample also encode this CDR3. The rearrangement links TRBV6-5 to TRBJ1-2; D is unresolved. V was cut by 4 bases and J by 5 bases, with 5 bases left in between. The CDR3 contains 11 residues. Germline V CDR1 and CDR2: MNHEY, SVGAGI. The CDR3: CASSSGYGYTF. In nucleotides, the CDR3 is TGTGCCAGCAGTTCGGGATATGGCTACACCTTC.

This clone was found once. The V gene is TRBV5-1, the J gene TRBJ1-4; no reliable D call. Deletions cut 0 bases from V and 8 bases from J, with 11 bases between. Per germline, CDR1 SGHRS and CDR2 YFSETQ. CDR3 size: 14 residues. The CDR3 is CASSLGGSGEKLFF. The CDR3 DNA reads TGCGCCAGCAGCTTGGGCGGGTCGGGAGAAAAACTGTTTTTT.

Details on this clone: The junction departs from the called germline gene at one end, perhaps through a read error. The chain combines TRBV7-9 with TRBJ2-7, with a possible D match to TRBD1 (6 bases). The CDR3 spans 12 residues. Per the germline V gene, CDR1 is SEHNR and CDR2 is FQNEAQ (reference sequence). The CDR3 coding sequence is TGTTCCAGCAGCTTGGGGGCTTACGAGCAGTACTTC. Translation: CSSSLGAYEQYF.

CDR3 sequence: CASSVISGYEQYF. In DNA, the CDR3 is TGTGCCAGCAGCGTAATTAGCGGCTACGAGCAGTACTTC. The rearrangement uses TRBV9 and TRBJ2-7; TRBD2 might be the D (6 bases). V was cut by 1 base and J by 3 bases, with 8 bases left in between. CDR1 SGDLS and CDR2 YYNGEE come from the germline V gene. This CDR3 is built from 13 residues.

The V and J genes are TRBV9 and TRBJ2-5; 8 nucleotides line up with TRBD1. CDR3 length: 16 residues. The junction had 10 bases not matched to a gene; V was cut back by 3 bases and J by 3 bases. Germline CDR1 reads SGDLS; CDR2 reads YYNGEE. CDR3 amino acids: CASSADRAFPKETQYF. The CDR3 DNA reads TGTGCCAGCAGCGCGGACAGGGCCTTCCCTAAAGAGACCCAGTACTTC.

V is TRBV4-1 and J is TRBJ1-5, with D unresolved. Trimming pared 1 base from V and 4 bases from J, leaving 8 bases between. This CDR3 contains 14 residues. Germline CDR1 reads MGHRA; CDR2 reads YSYEKL. CDR3 sequence reads: CASSQGYGNQPQHF. DNA of the CDR3: TGCGCCAGCAGCCAAGGATACGGGAATCAGCCCCAGCATTTT.

The V and J genes are TRBV29-1 and TRBJ1-3, with D possibly matching TRBD1 (6 bases). V lost 6 bases and J lost 0, with 15 bases in between. CDR3 length equals 15 residues. Per germline, CDR1 SQVTM and CDR2 ANQGSEA. The CDR3: CSVNRDTDSGNTIYF. The CDR3 region has the DNA TGCAGCGTCAACCGGGACACGGACTCTGGAAACACCATATATTTT.

V usage is TRBV29-1 and J usage is TRBJ2-3, with a weak D call TRBD1 (7 bases). The CDR3 is 13 residues long. Germline loops: CDR1 SQVTM, CDR2 ANQGSEA. V was trimmed by 7 bases and J by 5 bases, leaving 16 bases between them. The CDR3: CSGQRGRGDTQYF. The CDR3 DNA follows: TGCAGCGGCCAAAGGGGGCGGGGAGATACGCAGTATTTT.

The J gene is TRBJ2-3, the V gene TRBV27, with 9 bases fitting TRBD1. Germline CDR1 MNHEY, CDR2 SMNVEV (reference sequence). CDR3 length: 13 residues. V trimming: 8 bases; J trimming: 2 bases; junction bases outside the gene matches: 2. CDR3 nucleotide sequence: TGTGCCAGCTGGACAGGGGTCACAGATACGCAGTATTTT. Residues: CASWTGVTDTQYF.

This chain connects TRBV2 to TRBJ1-3; a weak D match, TRBD1 (5 bases). The CDR3 loop spans 15 amino acids. The V gene lost 5 bases and the J gene lost 4 bases, with 15 bases spanning the gap. Germline-derived CDR1 and CDR2 are SNHLY and FYNNEI. The DNA for the CDR3 is TGTGCCAGCAGTTCCCGGAGCGGGGCCGGAAACACCATATATTTT. This translates into CASSSRSGAGNTIYF.

In nucleotides, the CDR3 is TGTGCCAGCAGTGACCAGGCCTACGAGCAGTACTTC. Amino acid sequence: CASSDQAYEQYF. The rearrangement joins TRBV2 to TRBJ2-5; no definite D call. The J call may be wrong; the DNA end is better matched by TRBJ2-7. Germline CDR1 is SNHLY and CDR2 is FYNNEI. This CDR3 comprises 12 residues.

This clone was counted once. This chain joins TRBV9 and TRBJ2-3, with 9 positions matching TRBD2. The J segment lost 4 bases and the V segment lost 0 bases, leaving 6 bases of the junction unmatched. The germline CDR1 and CDR2 sequences are SGDLS and YYNGEE. This CDR3 is 16 amino acids long. This CDR3 is CASSVDGAGGSDTQYF. CDR3 coding DNA: TGTGCCAGCAGCGTAGACGGAGCGGGAGGTTCAGATACGCAGTATTTT.

This clone was observed a handful of times. This chain joins TRBV5-4 and TRBJ1-1; TRBD1 is a possible D gene (5 bases). V lost 4 bases to trimming and J lost 1 base, with 11 bases between them. Germline V gene lookup returns CDR1 SGHNT and CDR2 YYREEE (reference sequence). The CDR3 loop spans 14 amino acids. In nucleotides, the CDR3 is TGTGCCAGCAGCCGCCCACAGGAGAACACTGAAGCTTTCTTT. This codes for CASSRPQENTEAFF.

In its sample, this clone was seen a few times. The chain couples TRBV5-1 to TRBJ2-7, with 11 nucleotides matching TRBD1. The CDR3 covers 15 residues. J lost 4 bases, V lost 5 bases, and 8 bases had no gene match. CDR1 is SGHRS, CDR2 YFSETQ, per germline. The CDR3 nucleotides are TGCGCCAGCAGTCAACGGGACAGGGGGGGATACGAGCAGTACTTC. Translated, it gives CASSQRDRGGYEQYF.

This clone showed up just a few times. A junction boundary mismatches the germline segment, possibly from a read error. V and J are TRBV7-2 and TRBJ1-3; D is unresolved. CDR1 SGHTA and CDR2 FQGNSA come from the germline V gene. The CDR3 runs to 12 residues. CDR3 region: CASSLRRQDFNF. DNA of the CDR3: TGTGCCAGCAGCCTCCGACGGCAGGACTTCAATTTT. The full variable domain, completed using reference TRBV7-2 and TRBJ1-3, is GAGVSQSPSNKVTEKGKDVELRCDPISGHTALYWYRQSLGQGLEFLIYFQGNSAPDKSGLPSDRFSAERTGGSVSTLTIQRTQQEDSAVYLCASSLRRQDFNFGEGSWLTVV.

The rearrangement joins TRBV19 to TRBJ1-5; no definite D call. The CDR3 runs to 15 residues. Germline assignment: CDR1 LNHDA and CDR2 SQIVND (reference sequence). Deletions cut 5 bases from V and 6 bases from J, with 17 bases between. The CDR3 loop reads CASSATPPGSQPQHF. The CDR3 nucleotides read TGTGCCAGTAGTGCTACCCCGCCGGGGAGTCAGCCCCAGCATTTT.

This chain uses TRBV7-3 with TRBJ2-7; TRBD1 matches at 9 bases. The CDR3 has 16 amino acids. V lost 4 bases, J lost 3 bases, and 10 bases stayed unmatched. CDR1 and CDR2 from the germline V gene are SGHTA and FQGTGA. The CDR3 nucleotides are TGTGCCAGCAGCTCCACAGGGGGCCCAGGGCACTACGAGCAGTACTTC. This sequence encodes CASSSTGGPGHYEQYF. Using reference TRBV7-3 and TRBJ2-7 for the parts outside the CDR3, the full variable domain is GAGVSQTPSNKVTEKGKYVELRCDPISGHTALYWYRQSLGQGPEFLIYFQGTGAADDSGLPNDRFFAVRPEGSVSTLKIQRTERGDSAVYLCASSSTGGPGHYEQYFGPGTRLTVT.

The chain uses TRBV19 and TRBJ1-1; no clear D gene. CDR3 length: 12 residues. Looked up from germline, CDR1 is LNHDA and CDR2 is SQIVND (reference sequence). The V end was cut by 6 bases, the J end by 7 bases, with 12 bases between. The CDR3 is CASRSGPDEAFF. The CDR3 nucleotides are TGTGCCAGTAGATCTGGTCCAGATGAAGCTTTCTTT.